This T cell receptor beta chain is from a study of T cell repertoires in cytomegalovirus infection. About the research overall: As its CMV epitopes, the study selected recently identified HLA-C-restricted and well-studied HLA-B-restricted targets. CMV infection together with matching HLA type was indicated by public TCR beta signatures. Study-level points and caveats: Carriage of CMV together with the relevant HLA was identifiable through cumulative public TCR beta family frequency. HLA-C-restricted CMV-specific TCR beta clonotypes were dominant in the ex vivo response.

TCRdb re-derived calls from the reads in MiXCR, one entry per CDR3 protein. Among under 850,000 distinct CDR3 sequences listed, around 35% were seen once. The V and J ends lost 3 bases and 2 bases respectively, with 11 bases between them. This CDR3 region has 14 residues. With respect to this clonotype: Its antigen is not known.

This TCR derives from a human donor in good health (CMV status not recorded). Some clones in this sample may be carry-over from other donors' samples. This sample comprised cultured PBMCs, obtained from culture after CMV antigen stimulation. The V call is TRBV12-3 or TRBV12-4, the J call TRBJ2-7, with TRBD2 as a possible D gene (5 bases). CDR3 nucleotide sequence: TGTGCCAGCAGTTTGGAAGGACTTACCTACGAGCAGTACTTC. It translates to CASSLEGLTYEQYF.